The clone carrying this TCR beta chain was detected once. Its antigen is unknown. Researchers ran the PCR with 60 Vbeta and 13 Jbeta primers. Measured with immunoSEQ multiplex PCR; TCRdb has only the in-frame clones, and not every one. The sample has roughly 180,000 clones, around 70% seen once. These data originate in a study of cytomegalovirus exposure and HLA in healthy donors. Broader study findings: In presence/absence analyses, roughly uniform sequencing depth across donors was assumed. More clonal expansion characterized HLA-associated TCR beta chains than equally common others in a later analysis.

V lost 8 bases, J lost 3 bases, and 8 bases stayed unmatched. CDR1 is LNHDA and CDR2 is SQIVND in the germline V gene (reference sequence). The CDR3 runs 14 residues. This rearrangement joins TRBV19 to TRBJ2-3; 7 bases agree with TRBD2. This receptor was taken from a male donor in good health and CMV-seronegative. The specimen was PBMCs. CDR3 amino acids: CASCYSGQTDTQYF. In DNA form, the CDR3 reads TGTGCCAGTTGTTATAGCGGGCAGACAGATACGCAGTATTTT.